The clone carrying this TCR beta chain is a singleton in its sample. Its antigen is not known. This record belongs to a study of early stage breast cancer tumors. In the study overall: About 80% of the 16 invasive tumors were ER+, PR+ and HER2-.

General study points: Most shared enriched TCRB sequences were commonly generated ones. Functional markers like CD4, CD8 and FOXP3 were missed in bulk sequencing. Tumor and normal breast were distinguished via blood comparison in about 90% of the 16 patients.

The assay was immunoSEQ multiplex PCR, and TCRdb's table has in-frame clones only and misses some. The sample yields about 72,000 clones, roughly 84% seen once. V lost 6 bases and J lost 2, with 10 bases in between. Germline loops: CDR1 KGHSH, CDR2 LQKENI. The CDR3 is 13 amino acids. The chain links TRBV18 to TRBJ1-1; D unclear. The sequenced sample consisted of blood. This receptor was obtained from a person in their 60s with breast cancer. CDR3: CASSEGPNTEAFF. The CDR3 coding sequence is TGTGCCAGCTCGGAGGGTCCCAACACTGAAGCTTTCTTT.